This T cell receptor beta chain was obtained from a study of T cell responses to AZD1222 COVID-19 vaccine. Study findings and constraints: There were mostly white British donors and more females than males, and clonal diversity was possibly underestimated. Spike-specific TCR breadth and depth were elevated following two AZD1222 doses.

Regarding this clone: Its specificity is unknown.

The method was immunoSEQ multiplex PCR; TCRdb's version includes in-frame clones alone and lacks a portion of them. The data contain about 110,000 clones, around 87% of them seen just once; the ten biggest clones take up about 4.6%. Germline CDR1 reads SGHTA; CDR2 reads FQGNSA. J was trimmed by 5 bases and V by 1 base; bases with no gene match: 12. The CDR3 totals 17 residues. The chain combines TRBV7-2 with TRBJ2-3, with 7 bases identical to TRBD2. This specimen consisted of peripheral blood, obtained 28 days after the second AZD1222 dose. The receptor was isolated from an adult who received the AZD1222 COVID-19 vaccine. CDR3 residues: CASSLVGKGGPGDTQYF. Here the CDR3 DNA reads TGTGCCAGCAGCTTAGTGGGGAAGGGAGGGCCCGGAGATACGCAGTATTTT.